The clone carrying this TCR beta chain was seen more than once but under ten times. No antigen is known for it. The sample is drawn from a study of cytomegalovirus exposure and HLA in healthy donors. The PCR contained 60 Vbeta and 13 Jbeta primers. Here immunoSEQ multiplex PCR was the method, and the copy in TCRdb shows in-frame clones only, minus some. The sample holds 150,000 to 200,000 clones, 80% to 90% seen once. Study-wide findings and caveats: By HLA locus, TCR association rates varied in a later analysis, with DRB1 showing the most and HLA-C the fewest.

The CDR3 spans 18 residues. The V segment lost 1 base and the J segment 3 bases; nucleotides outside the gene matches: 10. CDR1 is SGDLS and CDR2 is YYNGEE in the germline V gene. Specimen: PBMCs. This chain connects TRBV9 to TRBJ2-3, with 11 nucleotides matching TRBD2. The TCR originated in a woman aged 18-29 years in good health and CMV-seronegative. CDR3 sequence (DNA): TGTGCCAGCAGCGTAACTAGCGGGAGCGCATTAGGTACAGATACGCAGTATTTT. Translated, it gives CASSVTSGSALGTDTQYF. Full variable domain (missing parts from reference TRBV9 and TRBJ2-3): DSGVTQTPKHLITATGQRVTLRCSPRSGDLSVYWYQQSLDQGLQFLIQYYNGEERAKGNILERFSAQQFPDLHSELNLSSLELGDSALYFCASSVTSGSALGTDTQYFGPGTRLTVL.